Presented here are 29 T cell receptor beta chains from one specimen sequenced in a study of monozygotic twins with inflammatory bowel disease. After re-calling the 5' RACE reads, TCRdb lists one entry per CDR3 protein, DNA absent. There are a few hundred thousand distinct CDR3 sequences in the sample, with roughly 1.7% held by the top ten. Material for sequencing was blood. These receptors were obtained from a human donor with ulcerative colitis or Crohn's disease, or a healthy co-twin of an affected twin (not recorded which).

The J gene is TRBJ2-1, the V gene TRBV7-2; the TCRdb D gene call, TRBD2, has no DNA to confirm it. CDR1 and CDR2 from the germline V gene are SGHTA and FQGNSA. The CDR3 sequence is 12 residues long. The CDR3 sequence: CASSLAAGGPFF.

The CDR3 loop is CASSQGQGDPGDTGELFF. The chain carries TRBV4-2 and TRBJ2-2; TCRdb's assignment of TRBD1 cannot be checked, as there is no DNA. The CDR3 is 18 amino acids. CDR1 and CDR2 from the germline V gene are LGHNA and YNFKEQ.

The CDR3 reads CASSPSQGAMSDTEAFF. V and J are TRBV12-3 or TRBV12-4 and TRBJ1-1; TCRdb selects TRBD1, and the lack of DNA leaves this call unchecked. The length of the CDR3 is 17 residues.

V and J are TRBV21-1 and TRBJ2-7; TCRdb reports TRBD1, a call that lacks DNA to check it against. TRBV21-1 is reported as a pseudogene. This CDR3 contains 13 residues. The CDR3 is CASSQTGANEQYF.

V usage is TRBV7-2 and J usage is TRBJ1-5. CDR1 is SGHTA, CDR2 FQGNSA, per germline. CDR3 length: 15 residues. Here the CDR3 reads CASSLDGRVNQPQHF.

The CDR3 here is CASSTQGGRNTEAFF. V and J are TRBV5-4 and TRBJ1-1; the TCRdb D gene call, TRBD1, has no DNA to confirm it. Germline V gene data show CDR1 as SGHNT and CDR2 as YYREEE (reference sequence). CDR3 length equals 15 residues.

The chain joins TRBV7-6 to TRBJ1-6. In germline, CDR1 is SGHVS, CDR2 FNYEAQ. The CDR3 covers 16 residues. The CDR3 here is CASSLTGGSYNSPLHF.

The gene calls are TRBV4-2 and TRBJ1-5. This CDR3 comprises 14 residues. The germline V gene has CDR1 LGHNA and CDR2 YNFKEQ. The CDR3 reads CASSQDLGGEAQHF.

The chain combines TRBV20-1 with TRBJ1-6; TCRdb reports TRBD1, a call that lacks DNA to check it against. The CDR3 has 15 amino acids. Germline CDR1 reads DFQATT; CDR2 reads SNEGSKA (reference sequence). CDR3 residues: CSAPDPSSYNSPLHF.

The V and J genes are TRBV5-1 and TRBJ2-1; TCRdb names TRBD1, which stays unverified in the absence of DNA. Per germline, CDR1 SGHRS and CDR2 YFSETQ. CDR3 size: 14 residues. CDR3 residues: CASNTGPGHDEQFF.

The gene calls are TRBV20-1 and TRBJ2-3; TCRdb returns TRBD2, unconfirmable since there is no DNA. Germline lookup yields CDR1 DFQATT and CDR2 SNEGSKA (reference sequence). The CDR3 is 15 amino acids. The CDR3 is CSARTSGGTGDTQYF.

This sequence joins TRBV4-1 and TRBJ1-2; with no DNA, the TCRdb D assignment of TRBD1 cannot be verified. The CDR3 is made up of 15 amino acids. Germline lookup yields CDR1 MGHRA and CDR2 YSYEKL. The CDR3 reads CASSQVMSQGEGYTF.

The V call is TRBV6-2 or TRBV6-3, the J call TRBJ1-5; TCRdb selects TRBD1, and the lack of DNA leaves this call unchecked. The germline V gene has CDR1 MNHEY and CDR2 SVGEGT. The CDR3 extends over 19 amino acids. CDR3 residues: CASSYSWNRGSALYQPQHF.

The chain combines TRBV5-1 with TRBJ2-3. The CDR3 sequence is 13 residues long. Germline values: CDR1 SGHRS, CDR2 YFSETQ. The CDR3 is CASSRLDTDTQYF.

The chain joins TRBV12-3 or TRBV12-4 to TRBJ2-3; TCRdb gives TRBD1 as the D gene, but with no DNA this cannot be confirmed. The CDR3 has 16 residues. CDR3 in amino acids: CASVPGTGTTTDTQYF.

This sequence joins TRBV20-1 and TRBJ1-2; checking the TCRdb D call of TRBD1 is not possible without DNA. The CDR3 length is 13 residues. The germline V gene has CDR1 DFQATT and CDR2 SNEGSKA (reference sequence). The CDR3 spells CSAPPARAYGYTF.

The CDR3: CASSYDRIAPDIEETQYF. The chain recombines TRBV5-1 with TRBJ2-5; the TCRdb call, TRBD1, lacks DNA for checking. The CDR3 totals 18 residues. Germline V gene lookup returns CDR1 SGHRS and CDR2 YFSETQ.

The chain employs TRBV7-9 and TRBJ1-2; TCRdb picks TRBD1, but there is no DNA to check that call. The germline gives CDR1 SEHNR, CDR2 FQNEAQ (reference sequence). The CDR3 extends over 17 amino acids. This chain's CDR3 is CASSHPGTRGVQYGYTF.

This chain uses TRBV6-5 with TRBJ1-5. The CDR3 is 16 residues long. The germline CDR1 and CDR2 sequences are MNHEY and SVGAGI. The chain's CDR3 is CASSYSGVGGNQPQHF.

The CDR3 region is CASSTRASNNEQFF. The chain links TRBV13 to TRBJ2-1; TCRdb picks TRBD1, but there is no DNA to check that call. This CDR3 is built from 14 residues. CDR1 is PRHDT and CDR2 is FYEKMQ in the germline V gene (reference sequence).

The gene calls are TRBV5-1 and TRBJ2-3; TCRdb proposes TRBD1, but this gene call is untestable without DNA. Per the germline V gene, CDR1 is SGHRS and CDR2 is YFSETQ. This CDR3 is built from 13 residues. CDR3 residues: CASSMKRGLEQYF.

CDR3 in amino acids: CASSFAGTSANTGELFF. The rearrangement links TRBV28 to TRBJ2-2; the D call from TCRdb, TRBD1, cannot be confirmed without DNA. The CDR3 totals 17 residues. CDR1 and CDR2 (germline): MDHEN, SYDVKM.

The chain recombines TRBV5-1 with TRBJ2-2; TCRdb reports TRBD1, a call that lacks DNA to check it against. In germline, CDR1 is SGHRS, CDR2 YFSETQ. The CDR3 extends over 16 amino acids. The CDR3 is CASSLAGQPNTGELFF.

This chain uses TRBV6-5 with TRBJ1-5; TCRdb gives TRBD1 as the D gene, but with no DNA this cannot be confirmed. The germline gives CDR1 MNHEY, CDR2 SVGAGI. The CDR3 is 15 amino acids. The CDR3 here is CASSLDRWTGQPQHF.

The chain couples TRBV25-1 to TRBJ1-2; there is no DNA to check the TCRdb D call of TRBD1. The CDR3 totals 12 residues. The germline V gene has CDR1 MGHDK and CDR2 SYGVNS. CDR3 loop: CATTTGIHGYTF.

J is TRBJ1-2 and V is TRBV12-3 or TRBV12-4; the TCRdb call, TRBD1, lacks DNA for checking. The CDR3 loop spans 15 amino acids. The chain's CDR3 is CASSQGDRAFVGYTF.

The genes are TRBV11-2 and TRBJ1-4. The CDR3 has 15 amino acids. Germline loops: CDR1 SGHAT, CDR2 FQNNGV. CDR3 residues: CASRKMGRGNEKLFF.

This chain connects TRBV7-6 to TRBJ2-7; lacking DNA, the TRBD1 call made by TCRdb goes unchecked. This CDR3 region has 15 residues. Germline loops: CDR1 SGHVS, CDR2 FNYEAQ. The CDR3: CASSRGDIDSYEQYF.

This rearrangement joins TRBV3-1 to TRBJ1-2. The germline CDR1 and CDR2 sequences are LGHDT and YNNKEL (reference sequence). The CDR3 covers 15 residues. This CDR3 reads CASSQVFGTNYGYTF.